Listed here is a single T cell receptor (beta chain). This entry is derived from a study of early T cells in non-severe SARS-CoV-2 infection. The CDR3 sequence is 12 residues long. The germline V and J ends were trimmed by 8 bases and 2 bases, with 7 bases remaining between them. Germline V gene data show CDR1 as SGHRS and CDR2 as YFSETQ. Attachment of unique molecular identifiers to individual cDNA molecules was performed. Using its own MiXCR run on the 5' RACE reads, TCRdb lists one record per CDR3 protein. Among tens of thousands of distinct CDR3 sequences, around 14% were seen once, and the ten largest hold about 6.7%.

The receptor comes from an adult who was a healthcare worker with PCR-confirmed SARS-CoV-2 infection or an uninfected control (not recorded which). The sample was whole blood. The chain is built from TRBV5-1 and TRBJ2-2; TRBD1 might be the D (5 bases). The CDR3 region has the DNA TGCGCCAGTAGGGGAAACACCGGGGAGCTGTTTTTT. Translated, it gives CASRGNTGELFF.